These 28 T cell receptor beta chains originate from one sample sequenced in a study of blood T cell repertoires in COVID-19 (dated by TCRdb to 2020 to 2021). Library preparation employed the immunoSEQ multiplex PCR assay. TCRdb stores this immuneACCESS table with in-frame sequences only. Part of the clones is absent; in the studies checked, under half of the shortfall reflects unresolved V genes, and no reason is known for the rest. This sample gives approximately 280,000 clones in total; about 83% of them show up just once. The ten largest clones take up 6% to 6.5% of the sample. Sequencing was done on a sample of PBMCs or T cells enriched from blood (not recorded which). The receptors here all came from a woman aged 40 to 55 who had recovered from COVID-19.

This chain links TRBV9 with TRBJ2-7; TRBD2 matches at 10 bases. The trim removed 0 bases at V and 0 bases at J, leaving 9 bases unmatched. This CDR3 spans 18 amino acids. The germline V gene has CDR1 SGDLS and CDR2 YYNGEE. CDR3 residues: CASSVGASGRGGSYEQYF. CDR3 coding DNA: TGTGCCAGCAGCGTAGGGGCTAGCGGGAGAGGCGGCTCCTACGAGCAGTACTTC.

This clone was seen once. CDR3 coding DNA: TGTGCCTGGAGTGTTTTTAGCGGACAAAAAGATACGCAGTATTTT. This translates into CAWSVFSGQKDTQYF. This rearrangement joins TRBV30 to TRBJ2-3; D is perhaps TRBD2 (6 bases). Germline V gene data show CDR1 as GTSNPN and CDR2 as SVGIG (reference sequence). Trimming shortened V by 0 bases and J by 5 bases, and 15 bases separated the two germline ends. The CDR3 loop spans 15 amino acids.

This clone appeared a single time. The chain uses TRBV28 and TRBJ1-5, with a possible D match to TRBD1 (5 bases). From germline, CDR1 is MDHEN and CDR2 SYDVKM. V was shortened by 5 bases and J by 3 bases, with 14 bases between the two germline ends. The CDR3 has 15 residues. As DNA, the CDR3 is TGTGCCAGCAGTCACTCCGGGGGTCTCAATCAGCCCCAGCATTTT. The encoded protein is CASSHSGGLNQPQHF.

A word on this clone: Sequence at one end of the junction differs from germline and may be a read error. The CDR3 DNA reads as TGTGCCAGCAGTCCTCCAAGGGACAGGGCCACCAACTTC. Its protein product is CASSPPRDRATNF. The rearrangement uses TRBV28 and TRBJ1-2, with TRBD1 identical over 9 bases. The germline CDR1 and CDR2 sequences are MDHEN and SYDVKM. The CDR3 is 13 residues long.

The rearrangement joins TRBV5-4 to TRBJ2-3, with D perhaps matching TRBD1 (6 bases). This CDR3 is built from 14 residues. V lost 0 bases, J lost 3 bases, and 8 bases lay in between. Germline V CDR1 and CDR2: SGHNT, YYREEE (reference sequence). CDR3 region: CASSLDRVTDTQYF. The CDR3 region has the DNA TGTGCCAGCAGCTTGGACAGGGTGACAGATACGCAGTATTTT.

CDR3 sequence reads: CASSPGQGYTEAFF. DNA of the CDR3: TGTGCCAGCTCGCCGGGACAGGGGTACACTGAAGCTTTCTTT. This chain uses TRBV3-1 (or the pseudogene TRBV3-2) with TRBJ1-1; 10 positions agree with TRBD1. The V segment lost 8 bases and the J segment 3 bases; nucleotides outside the gene matches: 6. CDR1 and CDR2 from the germline V gene are LGHDT and YNNKEL (reference sequence). There are 14 residues in the CDR3.

V and J are TRBV24-1 and TRBJ2-3, with a weak D call TRBD2 (5 bases). This CDR3 is 18 amino acids long. Germline CDR1 reads KGHDR; CDR2 reads SFDVKD. Trimming stripped 3 bases from V and 0 bases from J, with 18 bases between. The CDR3 DNA reads as TGTGCCACCAGTGATCCCCTTGGGAGCGCGACTAGCACAGATACGCAGTATTTT. It codes for CATSDPLGSATSTDTQYF.

This chain connects TRBV4-1 to TRBJ2-1; 10 nucleotides match TRBD1. The CDR3 covers 19 residues. CDR1 is MGHRA and CDR2 is YSYEKL in the germline V gene. J gave up 2 bases and V 3 bases, and 13 bases lay outside the gene matches. CDR3 in amino acids: CASSQDRGKGIKTYNEQFF. CDR3 DNA: TGCGCCAGCAGCCAGGACAGGGGGAAGGGTATCAAGACCTACAATGAGCAGTTCTTC.

The chain couples TRBV24-1 to TRBJ2-4; D perhaps matches TRBD1 (6 bases). V lost 4 bases and J lost 5, with 14 bases in between. The germline CDR1 and CDR2 sequences are KGHDR and SFDVKD. The CDR3 consists of 15 residues. CDR3 amino acids: CATSDPGTLENIQYF. CDR3 coding DNA: TGTGCCACCAGTGACCCCGGGACACTAGAAAACATTCAGTACTTC.

The V call is TRBV5-8, the J call TRBJ2-3, with a weak D call TRBD1 (6 bases). Trimming pared 2 bases from V and 0 bases from J, leaving 13 bases between. This CDR3 has 16 amino acids. Germline V lookup: CDR1 SGHTS, CDR2 YDEGEE. The CDR3 protein is CASSLRGTSSTDTQYF. CDR3 sequence (DNA): TGTGCCAGCAGCTTAAGAGGGACATCTAGCACAGATACGCAGTATTTT.

This CDR3 is CATTTRNGSYNEQFF. The CDR3 nucleotides read TGTGCCACCACGACCAGGAATGGCTCCTACAATGAGCAGTTCTTC. The gene calls are TRBV7-8 and TRBJ2-1; unclear D gene. The CDR3 is 15 amino acids. Germline V lookup: CDR1 SGHVS, CDR2 FQNEAQ. Trimming removed 10 bases at V and 0 bases at J, with 16 bases between.

The chain uses TRBV5-1 and TRBJ1-2; D unresolved. V gave up 2 bases and J gave up 1 base, with 9 bases separating them. There are 14 residues in the CDR3. Per germline, CDR1 SGHRS and CDR2 YFSETQ. CDR3 nucleotides: TGCGCCAGCAGCTTCGGGGATATTAACTATGGCTACACCTTC. Translation gives CASSFGDINYGYTF. The full variable domain, rest sourced from reference TRBV5-1 and TRBJ1-2, is KAGVTQTPRYLIKTRGQQVTLSCSPISGHRSVSWYQQTPGQGLQFLFEYFSETQRNKGNFPGRFSGRQFSNSRSEMNVSTLELGDSALYLCASSFGDINYGYTFGSGTRLTVV.

The J gene is TRBJ2-5, the V gene TRBV6-2 or TRBV6-3; D might be TRBD2 (5 bases). Germline V gene lookup returns CDR1 MNHEY and CDR2 SVGEGT. This CDR3 is 14 amino acids long. V lost 4 bases and J 1 base, leaving 10 bases between the germline ends. Here the CDR3 reads CASSFEGPQETQYF. The CDR3 bases are TGTGCCAGCAGTTTTGAGGGTCCCCAAGAGACCCAGTACTTC.

The chain combines TRBV24-1 with TRBJ1-5; 12 nucleotides line up with TRBD1. CDR1 is KGHDR and CDR2 is SFDVKD in the germline V gene. The CDR3 is 18 amino acids. Germline trimming cut 0 bases from V and 2 bases from J; bases unmatched to any gene: 4. CDR3 amino acids: CATSDLWDRGHGNQPQHF. CDR3 in DNA: TGTGCCACCAGTGATTTGTGGGACAGGGGGCATGGCAATCAGCCCCAGCATTTT.

The CDR3 spells CAISGYSDNEQFF. The CDR3 region has the DNA TGTGCCATCAGTGGATATTCGGACAATGAGCAGTTCTTC. This chain uses TRBV10-3 with TRBJ2-1; D is uncertain. V lost 4 bases and J 5 bases, leaving 9 bases between the germline ends. This CDR3 contains 13 residues. Germline V gene lookup returns CDR1 ENHRY and CDR2 SYGVKD.

V is TRBV6-6 and J is TRBJ2-3, with 9 bases that match TRBD2. The V segment lost 5 bases and the J segment 1 base; nucleotides outside the gene matches: 10. The CDR3 has 17 residues. The germline V gene encodes CDR1 MNHNY and CDR2 SVGAGI (reference sequence). The DNA for the CDR3 is TGTGCCAGCAGTCCCCGAATAGCGGGAGCCGGCACAGATACGCAGTATTTT. Translated, it gives CASSPRIAGAGTDTQYF.

This clone was recorded once. This chain links TRBV28 with TRBJ2-5; 14 bases line up with TRBD2. The length of the CDR3 is 16 residues. The V gene end was trimmed by 6 bases and the J gene end by 2 bases; junction bases not matched to a gene: 5. The germline V gene encodes CDR1 MDHEN and CDR2 SYDVKM. CDR3 region: CASRLGLAGGQETQYF. The CDR3 DNA reads TGTGCCAGCAGACTCGGACTAGCGGGAGGACAAGAGACCCAGTACTTC. Supplemented by reference TRBV28 and TRBJ2-5, the full variable domain reads DVKVTQSSRYLVKRTGEKVFLECVQDMDHENMFWYRQDPGLGLRLIYFSYDVKMKEKGDIPEGYSVSREKKERFSLILESASTNQTSMYLCASRLGLAGGQETQYFGPGTRLLVL.

The chain uses TRBV6-5 and TRBJ1-6; 11 bases are shared with TRBD1. This CDR3 region has 15 residues. Germline V gene sequence: CDR1 MNHEY, CDR2 SVGAGI. V lost 0 bases and J lost 10; bases outside the gene matches: 2. CDR3: CASSYSGQGDSPLHF. The CDR3 region has the DNA TGTGCCAGCAGTTACTCGGGACAGGGGGACTCACCCCTCCACTTT.

The chain has TRBV20-1 and TRBJ1-6; tentatively, D is TRBD1 (6 bases). The CDR3 has 12 amino acids. Germline V gives CDR1 DFQATT, CDR2 SNEGSKA (reference sequence). Trimming took 3 bases from V and 13 from J, leaving 13 bases between them. This CDR3 is CSASKGDRPLHF. As DNA, the CDR3 is TGCAGTGCTAGTAAGGGAGACAGGCCCCTCCACTTT.

The chain employs TRBV24-1 and TRBJ1-6; 7 bases agree with TRBD1. Germline V lookup: CDR1 KGHDR, CDR2 SFDVKD. V trimming: 4 bases; J trimming: 7 bases; junction bases outside the gene matches: 9. The CDR3 consists of 16 residues. In DNA, the CDR3 is TGTGCCACCAGTGACTCTCGACAGGGTGGCAATTCACCCCTCCACTTT. Its translation is CATSDSRQGGNSPLHF.

This clone was found a few times. The gene calls are TRBV7-6 and TRBJ1-1, with D possibly being TRBD1 (6 bases). Germline V gene lookup returns CDR1 SGHVS and CDR2 FNYEAQ. Trimming pared 5 bases from V and 1 base from J, leaving 17 bases between. This CDR3 region has 16 residues. CDR3 loop: CASSRGSGAANTEAFF. The CDR3 DNA sequence: TGTGCCAGCAGCCGAGGATCAGGGGCGGCGAACACTGAAGCTTTCTTT.

The rearrangement links TRBV3-1 (or the pseudogene TRBV3-2) to TRBJ2-1; D possibly corresponds to TRBD2 (6 bases). The V gene's germline CDR1 is LGHDT and CDR2 YNNKEL (reference sequence). V lost 0 bases and J lost 9, with 18 bases in between. This CDR3 has 16 residues. CDR3 sequence reads: CASSQDGGTARGEQFF. CDR3 DNA sequence: TGTGCCAGCAGCCAAGATGGAGGGACCGCGCGGGGTGAGCAGTTCTTC.

This clone came up a few times. The gene calls are TRBV28 and TRBJ2-5, with 7 bases that match TRBD2. Germline assignment: CDR1 MDHEN and CDR2 SYDVKM. V was clipped by 6 bases and J by 4 bases; unmatched bases: 14. This CDR3 has 16 residues. CDR3: CASSLDTRGRGETQYF. CDR3 nucleotides: TGTGCCAGCAGCTTAGACACACGTGGGAGGGGAGAGACCCAGTACTTC.

This chain uses TRBV19 with TRBJ1-2; perhaps TRBD1 as D (6 bases). Germline V gives CDR1 LNHDA, CDR2 SQIVND (reference sequence). V gave up 2 bases and J gave up 6 bases, with 16 bases separating them. This CDR3 comprises 15 residues. The CDR3 spells CASSIQWDIDDGYTF. The CDR3 bases are TGTGCCAGTAGTATACAATGGGACATCGACGATGGCTACACCTTC.

J is TRBJ2-1 and V is TRBV28, with TRBD1 as a possible D gene (6 bases). Trimming removed 2 bases at V and 0 bases at J, with 8 bases between. The CDR3 is 15 amino acids. Germline V CDR1 and CDR2: MDHEN, SYDVKM. The CDR3 spells CASSLIGGSYNEQFF. The CDR3 DNA reads as TGTGCCAGCAGTTTAATAGGGGGCTCCTACAATGAGCAGTTCTTC.

V and J are TRBV7-9 and TRBJ2-1; D is uncertain. This CDR3 is built from 11 residues. The V gene's germline CDR1 is SEHNR and CDR2 FQNEAQ (reference sequence). With 3 bases removed from V and 7 bases from J, the gap between germline ends came to 4 bases. CDR3 sequence: CASSFRNEQFF. DNA for the CDR3: TGTGCCAGCAGCTTTCGTAATGAGCAGTTCTTC.

This chain uses TRBV24-1 with TRBJ2-7; 8 nucleotides match TRBD1. V trimming: 4 bases; J trimming: 7 bases; junction bases outside the gene matches: 8. From germline, CDR1 is KGHDR and CDR2 SFDVKD. The CDR3 has 14 amino acids. The CDR3 region has the DNA TGTGCCACCAGTGACTCAGGGGGCGGAGGGGAGCAGTACTTC. Translating gives CATSDSGGGGEQYF.

The V call is TRBV9, the J call TRBJ2-1; 8 bases map to TRBD2. The CDR3 length is 14 residues. Germline lookup yields CDR1 SGDLS and CDR2 YYNGEE. V gave up 3 bases and J gave up 10 bases; unmatched junction bases: 9. CDR3 bases: TGTGCCAGCAGCGGACCGGGACTAGTTAGCGAGCAGTTCTTC. This codes for CASSGPGLVSEQFF.